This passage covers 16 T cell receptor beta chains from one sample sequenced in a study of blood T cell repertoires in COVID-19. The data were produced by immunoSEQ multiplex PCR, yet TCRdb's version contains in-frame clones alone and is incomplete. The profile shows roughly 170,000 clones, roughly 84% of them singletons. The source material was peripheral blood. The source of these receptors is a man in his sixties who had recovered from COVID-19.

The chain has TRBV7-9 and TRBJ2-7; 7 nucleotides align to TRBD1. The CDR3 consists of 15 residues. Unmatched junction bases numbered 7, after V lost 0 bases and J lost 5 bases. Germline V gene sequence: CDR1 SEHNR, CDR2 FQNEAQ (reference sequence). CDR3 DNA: TGTGCCAGCAGCTTAGCAGGACAGGCCAAAGACGAGCAGTACTTC. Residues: CASSLAGQAKDEQYF. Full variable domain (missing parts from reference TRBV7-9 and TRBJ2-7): DTGVSQNPRHKITKRGQNVTFRCDPISEHNRLYWYRQTLGQGPEFLTYFQNEAQLEKSRLLSDRFSAERPKGSFSTLEIQRTEQGDSAMYLCASSLAGQAKDEQYFGPGTRLTVT.

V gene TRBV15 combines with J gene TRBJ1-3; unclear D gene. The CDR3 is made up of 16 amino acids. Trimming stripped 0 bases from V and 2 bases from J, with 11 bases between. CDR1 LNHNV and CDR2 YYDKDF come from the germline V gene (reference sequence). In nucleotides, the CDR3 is TGTGCCACCAGCAGAGATCCGAGGTGGCCTGGAAACACCATATATTTT. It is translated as CATSRDPRWPGNTIYF.

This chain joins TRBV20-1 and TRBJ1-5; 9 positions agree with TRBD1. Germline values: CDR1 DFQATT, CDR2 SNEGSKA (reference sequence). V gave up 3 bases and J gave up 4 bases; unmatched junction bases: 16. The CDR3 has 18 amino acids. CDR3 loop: CSASAMGTGRTFNQPQHF. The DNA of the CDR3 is TGCAGTGCTAGTGCAATGGGGACAGGGCGGACCTTTAATCAGCCCCAGCATTTT.

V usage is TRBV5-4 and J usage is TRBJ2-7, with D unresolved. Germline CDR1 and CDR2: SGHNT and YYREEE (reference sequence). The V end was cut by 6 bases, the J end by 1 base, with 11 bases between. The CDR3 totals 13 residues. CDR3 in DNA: TGTGCCAGCAAGTCCCCGCAGTCCTACGAGCAGTACTTC. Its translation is CASKSPQSYEQYF.

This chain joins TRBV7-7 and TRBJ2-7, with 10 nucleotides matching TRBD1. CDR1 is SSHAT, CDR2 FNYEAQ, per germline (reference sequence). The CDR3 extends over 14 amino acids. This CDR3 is CAHRGQGNSYEQYF. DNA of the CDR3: TGTGCTCACCGGGGACAGGGGAACTCCTACGAGCAGTACTTC.

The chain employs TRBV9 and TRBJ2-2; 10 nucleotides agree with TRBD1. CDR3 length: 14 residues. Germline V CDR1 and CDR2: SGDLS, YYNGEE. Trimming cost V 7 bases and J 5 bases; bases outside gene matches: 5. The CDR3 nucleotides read TGTGCCAGCGACAGGGGGCGAGGGACCGGGGAGCTGTTTTTT. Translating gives CASDRGRGTGELFF.

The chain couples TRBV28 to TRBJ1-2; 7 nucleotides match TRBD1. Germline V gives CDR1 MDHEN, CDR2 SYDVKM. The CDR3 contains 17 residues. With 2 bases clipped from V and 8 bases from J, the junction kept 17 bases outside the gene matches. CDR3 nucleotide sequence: TGTGCCAGCAGTTTACCCCGACAGGGAATCCTTAATGGGGGCTACACCTTC. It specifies CASSLPRQGILNGGYTF.

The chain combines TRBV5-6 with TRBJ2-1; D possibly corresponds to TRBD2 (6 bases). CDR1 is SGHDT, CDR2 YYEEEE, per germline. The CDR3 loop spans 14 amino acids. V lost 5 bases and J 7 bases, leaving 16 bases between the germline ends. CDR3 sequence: CASREAGGRNEQFF. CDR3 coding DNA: TGTGCCAGCAGGGAAGCGGGTGGGAGAAATGAGCAGTTCTTC.

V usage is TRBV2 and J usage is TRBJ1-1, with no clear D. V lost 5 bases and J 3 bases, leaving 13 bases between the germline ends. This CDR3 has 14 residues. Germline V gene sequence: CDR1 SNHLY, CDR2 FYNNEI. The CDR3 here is CASSSGRLHTEAFF. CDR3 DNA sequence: TGTGCCAGCAGTAGTGGCAGGCTCCACACTGAAGCTTTCTTT.

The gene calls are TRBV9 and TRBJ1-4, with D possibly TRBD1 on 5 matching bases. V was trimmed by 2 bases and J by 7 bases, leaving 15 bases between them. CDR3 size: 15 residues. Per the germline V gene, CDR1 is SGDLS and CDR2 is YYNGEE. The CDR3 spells CASSVSGTQGEKLFF. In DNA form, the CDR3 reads TGTGCCAGCAGCGTCTCCGGGACTCAGGGTGAAAAACTGTTTTTT. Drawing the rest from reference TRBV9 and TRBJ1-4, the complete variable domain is DSGVTQTPKHLITATGQRVTLRCSPRSGDLSVYWYQQSLDQGLQFLIQYYNGEERAKGNILERFSAQQFPDLHSELNLSSLELGDSALYFCASSVSGTQGEKLFFGSGTQLSVL.

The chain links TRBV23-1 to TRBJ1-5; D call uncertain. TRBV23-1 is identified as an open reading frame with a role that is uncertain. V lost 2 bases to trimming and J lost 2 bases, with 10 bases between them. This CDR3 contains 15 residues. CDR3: CASSQPSFRNQPQHF. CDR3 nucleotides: TGCGCCAGCAGTCAACCTAGTTTTCGCAATCAGCCCCAGCATTTT.

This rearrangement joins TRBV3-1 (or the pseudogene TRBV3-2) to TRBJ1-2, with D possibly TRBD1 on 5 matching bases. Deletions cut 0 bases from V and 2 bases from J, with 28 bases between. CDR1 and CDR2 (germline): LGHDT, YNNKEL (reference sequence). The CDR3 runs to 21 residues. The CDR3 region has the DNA TGTGCCAGCAGCCAAGATCAGATTGCAATAGGATGGGGCAACTTAAACTATGGCTACACCTTC. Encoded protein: CASSQDQIAIGWGNLNYGYTF.

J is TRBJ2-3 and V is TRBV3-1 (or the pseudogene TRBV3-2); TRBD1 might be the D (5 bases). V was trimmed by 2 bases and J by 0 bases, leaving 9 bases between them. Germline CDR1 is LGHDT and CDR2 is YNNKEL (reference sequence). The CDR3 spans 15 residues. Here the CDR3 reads CASSQQGASTDTQYF. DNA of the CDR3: TGTGCCAGCAGCCAACAGGGTGCTAGCACAGATACGCAGTATTTT.

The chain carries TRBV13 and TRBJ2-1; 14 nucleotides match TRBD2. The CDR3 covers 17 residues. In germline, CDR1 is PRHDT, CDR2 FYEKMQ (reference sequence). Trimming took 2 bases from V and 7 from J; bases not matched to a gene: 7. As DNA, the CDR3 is TGTGCCAGCAGCTTAAGCTACGGGACTAGCGGGGGTAATGAGCAGTTCTTC. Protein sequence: CASSLSYGTSGGNEQFF.

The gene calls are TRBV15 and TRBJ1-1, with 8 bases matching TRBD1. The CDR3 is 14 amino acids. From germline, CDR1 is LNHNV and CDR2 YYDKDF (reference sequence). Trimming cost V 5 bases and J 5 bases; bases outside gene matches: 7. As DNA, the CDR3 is TGTGCCACCAGCTCTTGGGACAGGAAGACTGAAGCTTTCTTT. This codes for CATSSWDRKTEAFF.

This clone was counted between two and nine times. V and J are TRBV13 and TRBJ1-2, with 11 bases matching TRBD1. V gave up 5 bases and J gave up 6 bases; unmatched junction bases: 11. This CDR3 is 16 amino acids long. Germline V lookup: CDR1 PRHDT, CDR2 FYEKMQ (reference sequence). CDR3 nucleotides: TGTGCCAGCAGCCCGGGACAGGGGGGCGTAGTTGATGGCTACACCTTC. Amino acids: CASSPGQGGVVDGYTF.